The table lists the clone carrying this TCR beta chain with many counts. Researchers amplified the TCR beta CDR3 regions from RNA transcripts. In the first-round RT-PCR of the TCR CDR3, the HTBI primer set was used. TCRdb reanalysed the multiplex PCR reads using MiXCR and keeps one entry per CDR3 protein. Here the sample spans hundreds of thousands of distinct CDR3 sequences, less than 15% being singletons. The data belong to a study of T cells in Graves' hyperthyroidism and ophthalmopathy. With 2 bases removed from V and 6 bases from J, the gap between germline ends came to 9 bases. The CDR3 runs to 13 residues. CDR1 and CDR2 (germline): MDHEN, SYDVKM.

The V call is TRBV28, the J call TRBJ2-3, with D unresolved. This clonotype was sampled from a woman in her thirties or forties with Graves' hyperthyroidism. The material sequenced was blood. DNA for the CDR3: TGTGCCAGCAGTTTACCCCATTTGGATACGCAGTATTTT. This gives the protein CASSLPHLDTQYF.